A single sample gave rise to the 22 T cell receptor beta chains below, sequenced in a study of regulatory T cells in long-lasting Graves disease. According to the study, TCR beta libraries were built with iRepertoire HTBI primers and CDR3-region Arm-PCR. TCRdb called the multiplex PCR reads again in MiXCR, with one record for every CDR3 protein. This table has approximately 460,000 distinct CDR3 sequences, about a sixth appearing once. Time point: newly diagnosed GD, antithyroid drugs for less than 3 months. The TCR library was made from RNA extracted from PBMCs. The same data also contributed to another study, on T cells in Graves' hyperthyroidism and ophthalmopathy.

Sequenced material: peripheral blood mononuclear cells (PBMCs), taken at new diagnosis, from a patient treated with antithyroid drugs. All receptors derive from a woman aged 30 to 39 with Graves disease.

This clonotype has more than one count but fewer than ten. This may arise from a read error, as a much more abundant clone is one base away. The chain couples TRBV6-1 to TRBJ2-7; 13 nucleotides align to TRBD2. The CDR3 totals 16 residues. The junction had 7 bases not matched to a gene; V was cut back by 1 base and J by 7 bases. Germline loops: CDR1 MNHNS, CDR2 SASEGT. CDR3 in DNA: TGTGCCAGCAGTGAAGGGGGGACTAGCGGGATCAATGAGCAGTACTTC. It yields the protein CASSEGGTSGINEQYF.

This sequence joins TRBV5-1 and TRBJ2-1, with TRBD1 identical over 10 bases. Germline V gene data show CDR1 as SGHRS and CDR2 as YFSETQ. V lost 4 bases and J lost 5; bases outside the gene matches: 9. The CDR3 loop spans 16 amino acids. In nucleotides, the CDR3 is TGCGCCAGCAGCCGGGGTGGGACAGGGGTGAACAATGAGCAGTTCTTC. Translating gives CASSRGGTGVNNEQFF.

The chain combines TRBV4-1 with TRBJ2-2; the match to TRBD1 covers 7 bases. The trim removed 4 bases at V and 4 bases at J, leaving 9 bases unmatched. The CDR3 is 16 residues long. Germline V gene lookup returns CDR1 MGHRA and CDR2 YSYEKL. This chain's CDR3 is CASSPPKGASTGELFF. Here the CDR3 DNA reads TGCGCCAGCAGCCCTCCGAAGGGGGCGAGCACCGGGGAGCTGTTTTTT.

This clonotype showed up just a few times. The CDR3 coding sequence is TGTGCCAGCAGTTTACGAACCACAGGGTCGGACGAGCAGTACTTC. Translation gives CASSLRTTGSDEQYF. The chain uses TRBV28 and TRBJ2-7; a weak D match, TRBD1 (6 bases). V lost 2 bases to trimming and J lost 5 bases, with 16 bases between them. Germline-derived CDR1 and CDR2 are MDHEN and SYDVKM. The CDR3 consists of 15 residues.

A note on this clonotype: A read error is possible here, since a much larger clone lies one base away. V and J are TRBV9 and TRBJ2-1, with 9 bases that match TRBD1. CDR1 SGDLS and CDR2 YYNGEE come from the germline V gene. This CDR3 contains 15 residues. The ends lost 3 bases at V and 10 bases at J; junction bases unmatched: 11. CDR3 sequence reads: CASSEGTGSSYEQFF. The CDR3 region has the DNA TGTGCCAGCAGCGAGGGGACAGGGTCTAGCTACGAGCAGTTCTTC.

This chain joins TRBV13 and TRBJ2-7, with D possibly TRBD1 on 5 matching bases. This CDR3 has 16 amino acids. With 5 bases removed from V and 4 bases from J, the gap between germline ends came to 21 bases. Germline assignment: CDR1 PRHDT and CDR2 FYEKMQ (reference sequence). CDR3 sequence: CASSQDIPISKYEQYF. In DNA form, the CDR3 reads TGTGCCAGCAGCCAGGACATCCCGATTTCCAAATACGAGCAGTACTTC.

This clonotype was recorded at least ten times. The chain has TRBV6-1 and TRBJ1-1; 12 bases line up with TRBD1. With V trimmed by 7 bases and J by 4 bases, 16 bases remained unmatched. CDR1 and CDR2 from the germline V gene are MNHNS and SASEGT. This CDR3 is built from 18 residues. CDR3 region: CASTRLAGTGGRATEAFF. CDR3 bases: TGTGCCAGCACCCGACTCGCCGGGACAGGGGGCCGGGCCACTGAAGCTTTCTTT.

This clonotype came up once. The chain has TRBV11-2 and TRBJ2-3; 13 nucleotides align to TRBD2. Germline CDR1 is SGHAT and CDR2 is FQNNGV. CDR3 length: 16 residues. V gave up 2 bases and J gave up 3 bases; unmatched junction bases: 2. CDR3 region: CASSLWTSGRTDTQYF. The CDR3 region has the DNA TGTGCCAGCAGCTTATGGACTAGCGGGAGAACAGATACGCAGTATTTT.

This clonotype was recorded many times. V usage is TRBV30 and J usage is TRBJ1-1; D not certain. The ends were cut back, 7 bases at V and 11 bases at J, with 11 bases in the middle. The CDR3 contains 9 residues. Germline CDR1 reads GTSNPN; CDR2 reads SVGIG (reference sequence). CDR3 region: CALLPRAFF. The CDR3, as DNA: TGTGCCTTACTCCCGAGGGCTTTCTTT.

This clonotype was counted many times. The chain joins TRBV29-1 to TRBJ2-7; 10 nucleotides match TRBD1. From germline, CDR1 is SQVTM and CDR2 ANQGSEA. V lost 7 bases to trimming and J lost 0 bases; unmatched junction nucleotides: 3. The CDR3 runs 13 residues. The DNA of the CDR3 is TGCAGCGGGACAGGGGGGGGCTCCTACGAGCAGTACTTC. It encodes CSGTGGGSYEQYF.

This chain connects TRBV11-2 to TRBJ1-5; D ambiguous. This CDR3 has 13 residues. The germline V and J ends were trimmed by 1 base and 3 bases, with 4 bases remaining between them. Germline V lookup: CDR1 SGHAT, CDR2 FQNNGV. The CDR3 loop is CASSLAPNQPQHF. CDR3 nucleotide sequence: TGTGCCAGCAGCTTAGCCCCCAATCAGCCCCAGCATTTT.

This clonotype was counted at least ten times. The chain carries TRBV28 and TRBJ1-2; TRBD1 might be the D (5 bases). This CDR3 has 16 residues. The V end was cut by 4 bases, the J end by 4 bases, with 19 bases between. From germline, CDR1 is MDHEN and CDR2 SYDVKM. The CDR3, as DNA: TGTGCCAGCAGTTCCCCCTTGGGAGGGGAGGCCTATGGCTACACCTTC. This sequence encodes CASSSPLGGEAYGYTF.

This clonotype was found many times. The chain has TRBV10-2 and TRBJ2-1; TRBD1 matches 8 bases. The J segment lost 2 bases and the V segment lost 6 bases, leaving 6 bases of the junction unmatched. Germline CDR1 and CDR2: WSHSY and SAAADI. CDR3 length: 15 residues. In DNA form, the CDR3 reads TGCGCCAGCAGATTAACAGGGGGGCCCTACAATGAGCAGTTCTTC. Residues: CASRLTGGPYNEQFF.

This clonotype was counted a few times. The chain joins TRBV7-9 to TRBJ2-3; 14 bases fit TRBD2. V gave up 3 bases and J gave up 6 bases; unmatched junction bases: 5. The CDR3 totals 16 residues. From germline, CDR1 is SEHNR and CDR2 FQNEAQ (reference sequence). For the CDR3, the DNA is TGTGCCAGCAGCTTCCGACTAGCGGGAGGGGGGGATACGCAGTATTTT. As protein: CASSFRLAGGGDTQYF.

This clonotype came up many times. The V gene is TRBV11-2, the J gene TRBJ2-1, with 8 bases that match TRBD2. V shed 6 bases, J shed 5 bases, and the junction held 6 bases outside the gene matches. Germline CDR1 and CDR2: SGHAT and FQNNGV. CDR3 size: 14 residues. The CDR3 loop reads CASSPGLDHNEQFF. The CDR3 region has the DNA TGTGCCAGCAGTCCGGGACTAGATCACAATGAGCAGTTCTTC.

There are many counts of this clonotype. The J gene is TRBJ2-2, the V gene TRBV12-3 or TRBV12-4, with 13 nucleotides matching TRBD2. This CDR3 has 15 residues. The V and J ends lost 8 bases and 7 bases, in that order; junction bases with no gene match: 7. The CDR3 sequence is CASAGTSGKIGELFF. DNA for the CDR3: TGTGCCAGCGCAGGGACTAGCGGGAAGATCGGGGAGCTGTTTTTT.

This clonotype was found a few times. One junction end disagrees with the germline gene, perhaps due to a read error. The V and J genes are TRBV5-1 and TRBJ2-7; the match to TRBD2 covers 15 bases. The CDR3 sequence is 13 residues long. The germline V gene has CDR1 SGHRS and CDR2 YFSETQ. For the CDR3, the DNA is TGCGCCAGCAGCCCAGGACTAGCGGGAGGGGACAGTTTC. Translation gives CASSPGLAGGDSF.

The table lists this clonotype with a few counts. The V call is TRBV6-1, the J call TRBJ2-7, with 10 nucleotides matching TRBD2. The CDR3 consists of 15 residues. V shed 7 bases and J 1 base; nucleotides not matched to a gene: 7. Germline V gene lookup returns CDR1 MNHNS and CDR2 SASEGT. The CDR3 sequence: CASMIAGGTSYEQYF. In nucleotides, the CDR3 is TGTGCCAGCATGATAGCGGGAGGTACTTCCTACGAGCAGTACTTC.

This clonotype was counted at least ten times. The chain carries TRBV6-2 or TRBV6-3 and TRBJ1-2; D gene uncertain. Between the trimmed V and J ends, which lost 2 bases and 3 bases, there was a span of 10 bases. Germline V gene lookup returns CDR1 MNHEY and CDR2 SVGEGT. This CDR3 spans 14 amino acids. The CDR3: CASSYLREDYGYTF. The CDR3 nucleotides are TGTGCCAGCAGTTACCTAAGGGAGGACTATGGCTACACCTTC.

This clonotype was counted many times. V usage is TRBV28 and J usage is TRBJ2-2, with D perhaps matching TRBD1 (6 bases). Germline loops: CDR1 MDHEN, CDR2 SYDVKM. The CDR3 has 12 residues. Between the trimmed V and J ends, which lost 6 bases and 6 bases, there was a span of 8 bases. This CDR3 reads CASRKGAGELFF. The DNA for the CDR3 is TGTGCCAGCAGGAAGGGGGCCGGGGAGCTGTTTTTT.

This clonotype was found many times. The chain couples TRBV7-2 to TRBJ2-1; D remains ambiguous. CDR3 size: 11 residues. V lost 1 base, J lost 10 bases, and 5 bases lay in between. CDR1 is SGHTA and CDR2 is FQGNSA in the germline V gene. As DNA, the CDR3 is TGTGCCAGCAGCTTAGACTCCGAGCAGTTCTTC. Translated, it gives CASSLDSEQFF.

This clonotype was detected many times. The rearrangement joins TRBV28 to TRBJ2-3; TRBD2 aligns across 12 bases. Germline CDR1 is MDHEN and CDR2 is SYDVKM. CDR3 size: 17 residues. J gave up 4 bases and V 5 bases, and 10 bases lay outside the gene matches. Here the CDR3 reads CASSPHRTSGNSDTQYF. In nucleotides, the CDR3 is TGTGCCAGCAGTCCACACAGGACTAGCGGGAACTCAGATACGCAGTATTTT.